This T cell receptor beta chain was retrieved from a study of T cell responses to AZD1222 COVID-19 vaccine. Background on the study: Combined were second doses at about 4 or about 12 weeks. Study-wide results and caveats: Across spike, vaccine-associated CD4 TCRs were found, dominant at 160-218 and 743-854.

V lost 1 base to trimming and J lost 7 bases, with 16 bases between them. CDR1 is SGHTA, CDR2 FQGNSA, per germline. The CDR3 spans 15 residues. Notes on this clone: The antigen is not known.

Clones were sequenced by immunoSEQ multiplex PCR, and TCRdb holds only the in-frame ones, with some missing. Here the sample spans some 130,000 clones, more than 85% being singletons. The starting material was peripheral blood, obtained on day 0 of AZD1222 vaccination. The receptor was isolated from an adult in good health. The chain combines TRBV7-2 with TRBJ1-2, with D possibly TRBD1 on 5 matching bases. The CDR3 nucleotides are TGTGCCAGCAGCTTAGACTGGGGTCGGGGACGTGGCTACACCTTC. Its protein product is CASSLDWGRGRGYTF.